This T cell receptor (beta chain) came from a study of T-cell reconstitution after alpha-beta-depleted transplantation in children. Regarding the study as a whole: The high TCRbeta diversity at day 60 in some patients came from surviving recipient T cells and thymic progenitors. From newly produced T cells came most of the T-cell counts and diversity one year after transplant.

As for this clonotype: The antigen remains undetermined.

As it was prepared, the TCRbeta library received unique molecular identifiers. Using its own MiXCR run on the PCR reads, TCRdb lists one record per CDR3 protein. The sample consists of hundreds of thousands of distinct CDR3 sequences, 23% of them appearing once. The CDR3 loop spans 15 amino acids. Trimming at V came to 7 bases and at J to 0 bases, leaving 2 bases not matched to a gene. The sequence came from a boy under three years old who had a stem cell transplant for acute myeloid leukemia, so the T cells may come from the graft donor. The starting material was PBMCs, mostly from graft donor cells, obtained 360 days after TCRalphabeta/CD19-depleted stem cell transplant. The chain joins TRBV12-3 or TRBV12-4 to TRBJ2-2; 10 bases agree with TRBD2. CDR3 sequence: CASKTSGANTGELFF. The DNA for the CDR3 is TGTGCCAGCAAAACTAGCGGGGCGAACACCGGGGAGCTGTTTTTT.